These 27 T cell receptor beta chains came from one sample sequenced in a study of CD8 T cells in Susac syndrome. RNA totalling roughly 0.45 to 1 ug underwent reverse transcription with random hexamers. MiXCR, applied by TCRdb to the immunoSEQ multiplex PCR reads, yields one record per CDR3 protein. The profile shows roughly 180,000 distinct CDR3 sequences, around 93% of them singletons. The sample taken for sequencing was CD4+ T cells from PBMCs. The receptors come from a human donor with multiple sclerosis.

This chain connects TRBV11-2 to TRBJ2-7; D is undetermined. This CDR3 contains 15 residues. V lost 1 base to trimming and J lost 2 bases, with 12 bases between them. Germline V gives CDR1 SGHAT, CDR2 FQNNGV. The CDR3 DNA sequence: TGTGCCAGCAGCTTAGTGAGGACGGCGACCTACGAGCAGTACTTC. Translation: CASSLVRTATYEQYF.

The J gene is TRBJ2-1, the V gene TRBV4-3; TRBD2 might be the D (5 bases). In germline, CDR1 is LGHNA, CDR2 YSLEER. The CDR3 contains 14 residues. V lost 0 bases and J lost 9, with 12 bases in between. Written as DNA, the CDR3 is TGCGCCAGCAGCCAAGAACCTAGCTTGGCTGAGCAGTTCTTC. This encodes CASSQEPSLAEQFF.

The V and J genes are TRBV5-1 and TRBJ2-3, with D unclear. Germline assignment: CDR1 SGHRS and CDR2 YFSETQ. The V gene lost 0 bases and the J gene lost 1 base, with 6 bases spanning the gap. The length of the CDR3 is 14 residues. CDR3: CASSLDARTDTQYF. The DNA of the CDR3 is TGCGCCAGCAGCTTGGACGCCCGCACAGATACGCAGTATTTT.

Remarks on this clonotype: The junction departs from germline at one end; a sequencing error may be responsible. This chain uses TRBV12-3 or TRBV12-4 with TRBJ2-7; maybe TRBD1 (5 bases). The CDR3 totals 14 residues. CDR3 nucleotides: TGTGCCAGCAGATTAGTGGGGCTAGGGAACGAGCAGTACTTC. Encoded protein: CASRLVGLGNEQYF.

V usage is TRBV12-3 or TRBV12-4 and J usage is TRBJ1-2; a possible D gene is TRBD1 (6 bases). There are 14 residues in the CDR3. V was pared by 6 bases and J by 6 bases, with 17 bases between. This chain's CDR3 is CASRDRQVIHGYTF. The CDR3 nucleotides are TGTGCCAGCAGAGATCGACAGGTTATCCATGGCTACACCTTC.

The rearrangement uses TRBV27 and TRBJ2-1, with 13 nucleotides matching TRBD2. Germline V lookup: CDR1 MNHEY, CDR2 SMNVEV (reference sequence). V gave up 8 bases and J gave up 8 bases; unmatched junction bases: 9. This CDR3 spans 15 amino acids. The CDR3 is CASHGLAGEKDEQFF. The CDR3 bases are TGTGCCAGCCACGGACTAGCGGGAGAGAAGGATGAGCAGTTCTTC.

This chain uses TRBV29-1 with TRBJ2-7, with 12 positions matching TRBD2. The CDR3 consists of 13 residues. Germline V gives CDR1 SQVTM, CDR2 ANQGSEA. Germline trimming cut 4 bases from V and 2 bases from J; bases unmatched to any gene: 0. The CDR3 reads CSVGLAGAYEQYF. CDR3 nucleotide sequence: TGCAGCGTTGGACTAGCGGGAGCCTACGAGCAGTACTTC.

The chain carries TRBV5-4 and TRBJ1-3; TRBD1 matches at 11 bases. Germline assignment: CDR1 SGHNT and CDR2 YYREEE (reference sequence). V gave up 4 bases and J gave up 5 bases; unmatched junction bases: 5. The CDR3 contains 15 residues. In DNA form, the CDR3 reads TGTGCCAGCAGCCGTGGACAGGGGGCGCGAAACACCATATATTTT. Translated: CASSRGQGARNTIYF.

The table lists this clonotype with a count of one. This chain links TRBV7-6 with TRBJ2-7; the D is unclear. Trimming shortened V by 5 bases and J by 1 base, and 9 bases separated the two germline ends. CDR1 is SGHVS and CDR2 is FNYEAQ in the germline V gene. This CDR3 comprises 13 residues. The CDR3 bases are TGTGCCAGCAGCGTGGACGGGTCCTACGAGCAGTACTTC. Translating it yields CASSVDGSYEQYF.

The genes are TRBV2 and TRBJ1-1; D is possibly TRBD1 (5 bases). This CDR3 is 15 amino acids long. Germline CDR1 SNHLY, CDR2 FYNNEI. V lost 3 bases and J lost 0, with 11 bases in between. This CDR3 is CASSEQGALNTEAFF. Here the CDR3 DNA reads TGTGCCAGCAGTGAGCAGGGAGCCCTGAACACTGAAGCTTTCTTT.

This clonotype appeared once. This sequence joins TRBV24-1 and TRBJ2-5; the D gene is possibly TRBD1 (7 bases). Trimming took off 2 bases at V and 1 base at J, with 10 bases between the two ends. The CDR3 length is 15 residues. The germline CDR1 and CDR2 sequences are KGHDR and SFDVKD. Here the CDR3 reads CATSDSGDSQETQYF. The CDR3 coding sequence is TGTGCCACCAGTGATTCGGGGGACAGCCAAGAGACCCAGTACTTC.

V gene TRBV15 combines with J gene TRBJ1-1; D gene unclear. Trimming took 0 bases from V and 0 from J, leaving 11 bases between them. This CDR3 region has 16 residues. Germline values: CDR1 LNHNV, CDR2 YYDKDF (reference sequence). The CDR3 sequence is CATSREEGGLNTEAFF. CDR3 DNA: TGTGCCACCAGCAGAGAAGAGGGAGGGTTGAACACTGAAGCTTTCTTT.

The V and J genes are TRBV29-1 and TRBJ1-5; the D is unclear. Trimming left V 1 base short and J 7 bases short, with 14 bases between. Germline assignment: CDR1 SQVTM and CDR2 ANQGSEA. The CDR3 consists of 14 residues. The CDR3 sequence: CSVEGGGPGQPQHF. In nucleotides, the CDR3 is TGCAGCGTTGAAGGCGGTGGGCCCGGCCAGCCCCAGCATTTT.

The genes are TRBV7-9 and TRBJ2-2; no clear D. V was pared by 5 bases and J by 11 bases, with 12 bases between. CDR1 SEHNR and CDR2 FQNEAQ come from the germline V gene (reference sequence). CDR3 length: 12 amino acids. The CDR3 reads CASSPNRVELFF. The CDR3 bases are TGTGCCAGCAGCCCTAATCGGGTCGAGCTGTTTTTT. Together with reference TRBV7-9 and TRBJ2-2, the CDR3 gives the full variable domain: DTGVSQNPRHKITKRGQNVTFRCDPISEHNRLYWYRQTLGQGPEFLTYFQNEAQLEKSRLLSDRFSAERPKGSFSTLEIQRTEQGDSAMYLCASSPNRVELFFGEGSRLTVL.

J is TRBJ2-7 and V is TRBV12-3 or TRBV12-4, with D possibly called TRBD1 or TRBD2 (5 bases each). The CDR3 loop spans 14 amino acids. V was trimmed by 4 bases and J by 2 bases, leaving 12 bases between them. DNA for the CDR3: TGTGCCAGCAGTTGGGGACGGGGTGCCTACGAGCAGTACTTC. It yields the protein CASSWGRGAYEQYF.

This chain uses TRBV7-2 with TRBJ1-2; 7 positions match TRBD1. Germline V gives CDR1 SGHTA, CDR2 FQGNSA. This CDR3 spans 14 amino acids. Trimming removed 6 bases from V and 6 bases from J; junction bases left unmatched: 10. The CDR3 spells CASRRGQPGDGYTF. The CDR3 DNA reads TGTGCCAGCAGGAGGGGACAGCCGGGGGATGGCTACACCTTC. Drawing the rest from reference TRBV7-2 and TRBJ1-2, the complete variable domain is GAGVSQSPSNKVTEKGKDVELRCDPISGHTALYWYRQSLGQGLEFLIYFQGNSAPDKSGLPSDRFSAERTGGSVSTLTIQRTQQEDSAVYLCASRRGQPGDGYTFGSGTRLTVV.

The gene calls are TRBV12-3 or TRBV12-4 and TRBJ2-7; D unclear. Trimming cost V 7 bases and J 12 bases, with 13 bases left between them. The CDR3 runs 10 residues. The CDR3 DNA reads as TGTGCCAGCAAACCGGGCTTGCGGTACTTC. Translating it yields CASKPGLRYF.

This chain links TRBV4-2 with TRBJ2-5, with 10 bases identical to TRBD2. The V gene's germline CDR1 is LGHNA and CDR2 YNFKEQ. Unmatched junction bases numbered 10, after V lost 4 bases and J lost 5 bases. The CDR3 contains 16 residues. The CDR3 spells CASSPGLAARGETQYF. CDR3 sequence (DNA): TGTGCCAGCAGCCCAGGACTAGCGGCTAGAGGGGAGACCCAGTACTTC.

This clonotype was counted between two and nine times. The gene calls are TRBV27 and TRBJ2-6; D might be TRBD1 (7 bases). The CDR3 has 17 residues. CDR1 MNHEY and CDR2 SMNVEV come from the germline V gene (reference sequence). Trimming pared 7 bases from V and 2 bases from J, leaving 18 bases between. Here the CDR3 DNA reads TGTGCCAGCACCACCGGCGGGGACAGTACTGGGGCCAACGTCCTGACTTTC. Translation: CASTTGGDSTGANVLTF.

This chain links TRBV5-1 with TRBJ1-5, with TRBD1 matching 11 bases. Germline V gene lookup returns CDR1 SGHRS and CDR2 YFSETQ. The CDR3 loop spans 17 amino acids. Losses at the gene ends were 0 bases for V and 2 bases for J; bases not matched to a gene: 4. This CDR3 reads CASSLVGQGARNQPQHF. CDR3 bases: TGCGCCAGCAGCTTGGTCGGACAGGGGGCTCGCAATCAGCCCCAGCATTTT.

The chain joins TRBV21-1 to TRBJ1-5; the table names TRBD1, a call not compared with the DNA. TRBV21-1 is classified as a pseudogene. This CDR3 has 16 residues. The CDR3 is CASFATGGYSNQPQHF. In DNA, the CDR3 is TGTGCCTCCTTCGCCACAGGGGGATATAGCAATCAGCCCCAGCATTTT.

The V call is TRBV4-2, the J call TRBJ1-4; 8 bases agree with TRBD1. Per germline, CDR1 LGHNA and CDR2 YNFKEQ. This CDR3 spans 15 amino acids. J lost 8 bases, V lost 4 bases, and 9 bases had no gene match. This chain's CDR3 is CASSPGQGDGEKLFF. CDR3 in DNA: TGTGCCAGCAGCCCCGGACAGGGTGATGGAGAAAAACTGTTTTTT.

The CDR3 sequence: CATSKGQITDTQYF. In DNA form, the CDR3 reads TGTGCCACGAGTAAAGGACAGATCACAGATACGCAGTATTTT. This chain uses TRBV24-1 with TRBJ2-3; TRBD1 might be the D (6 bases). Trimming removed 10 bases at V and 2 bases at J, with 15 bases between. The CDR3 extends over 14 amino acids. Germline V gene lookup returns CDR1 KGHDR and CDR2 SFDVKD.

The J gene is TRBJ2-5, the V gene TRBV18; 10 bases align to TRBD1. The CDR3 length is 16 residues. Germline V gene data show CDR1 as KGHSH and CDR2 as LQKENI. V gave up 4 bases and J gave up 3 bases; unmatched junction bases: 8. CDR3 protein: CASSLKTGGRKETQYF. CDR3 nucleotide sequence: TGTGCCAGCTCACTAAAGACAGGGGGCCGAAAAGAGACCCAGTACTTC.

V is TRBV24-1 and J is TRBJ2-7; D possibly uses TRBD1 or TRBD2 (6 bases each). The CDR3 sequence is 14 residues long. With 7 bases removed from V and 6 bases from J, the gap between germline ends came to 18 bases. Germline assignment: CDR1 KGHDR and CDR2 SFDVKD. The CDR3 coding sequence is TGTGCCACCAGCCCCGGTCGGGGGCCCTTCGAGCAGTACTTC. Protein sequence: CATSPGRGPFEQYF.

This chain joins TRBV2 and TRBJ1-5; tentative D call: TRBD1 (6 bases). The CDR3 loop spans 14 amino acids. Trimming stripped 8 bases from V and 4 bases from J, with 15 bases between. Germline V lookup: CDR1 SNHLY, CDR2 FYNNEI. CDR3 nucleotide sequence: TGTGCCAGCGGCGTAGGGACATTTAATCAGCCCCAGCATTTT. Its protein is CASGVGTFNQPQHF.

The chain couples TRBV5-8 to TRBJ1-2; D ambiguous. Looked up from germline, CDR1 is SGHTS and CDR2 is YDEGEE. V shed 0 bases and J shed 6 bases, with 9 bases lying between them. This CDR3 region has 13 residues. The CDR3 coding sequence is TGTGCCAGCAGCTTGGATTGGGAAGATGGCTACACCTTC. Translation gives CASSLDWEDGYTF.